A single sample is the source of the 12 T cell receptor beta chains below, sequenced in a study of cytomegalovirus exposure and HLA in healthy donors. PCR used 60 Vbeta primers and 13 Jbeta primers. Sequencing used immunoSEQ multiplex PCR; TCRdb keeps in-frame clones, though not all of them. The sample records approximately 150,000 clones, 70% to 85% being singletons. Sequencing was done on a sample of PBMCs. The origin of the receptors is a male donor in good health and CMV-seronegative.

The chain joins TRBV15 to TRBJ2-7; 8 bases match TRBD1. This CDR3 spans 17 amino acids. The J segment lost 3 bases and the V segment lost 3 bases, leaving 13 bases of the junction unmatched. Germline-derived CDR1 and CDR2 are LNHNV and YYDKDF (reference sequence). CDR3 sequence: CATSSVPPGQARYEQYF. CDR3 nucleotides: TGTGCCACCAGCAGCGTACCACCGGGACAGGCCCGCTACGAGCAGTACTTC.

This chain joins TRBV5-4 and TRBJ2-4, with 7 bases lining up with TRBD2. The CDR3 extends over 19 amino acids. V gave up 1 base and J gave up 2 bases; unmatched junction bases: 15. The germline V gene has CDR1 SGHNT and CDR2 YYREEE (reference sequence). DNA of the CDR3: TGTGCCAGCAGCTTGTATGCCGTGGCGGGAGCGGTTTCCAAAAACATTCAGTACTTC. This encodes CASSLYAVAGAVSKNIQYF.

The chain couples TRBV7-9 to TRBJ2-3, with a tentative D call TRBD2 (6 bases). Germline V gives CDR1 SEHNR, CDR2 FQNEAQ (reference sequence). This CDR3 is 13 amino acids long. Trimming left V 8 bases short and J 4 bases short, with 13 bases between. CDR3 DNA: TGTGCCAGCGGCGGGGCTAGGTCAGATACGCAGTATTTT. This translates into CASGGARSDTQYF.

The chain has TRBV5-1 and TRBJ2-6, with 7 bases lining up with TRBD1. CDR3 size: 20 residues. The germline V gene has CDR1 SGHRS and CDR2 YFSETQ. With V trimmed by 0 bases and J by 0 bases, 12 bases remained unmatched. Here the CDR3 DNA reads TGCGCCAGCAGCTTGGCAAGAGGGACAGTCCCGAGCTCTGGGGCCAACGTCCTGACTTTC. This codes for CASSLARGTVPSSGANVLTF.

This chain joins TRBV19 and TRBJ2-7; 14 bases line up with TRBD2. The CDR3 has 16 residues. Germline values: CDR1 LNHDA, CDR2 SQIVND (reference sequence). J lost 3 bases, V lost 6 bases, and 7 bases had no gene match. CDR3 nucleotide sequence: TGTGCCAGTAGCCCAGGACTAGCGGGAGGTTTCTACGAGCAGTACTTC. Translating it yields CASSPGLAGGFYEQYF.

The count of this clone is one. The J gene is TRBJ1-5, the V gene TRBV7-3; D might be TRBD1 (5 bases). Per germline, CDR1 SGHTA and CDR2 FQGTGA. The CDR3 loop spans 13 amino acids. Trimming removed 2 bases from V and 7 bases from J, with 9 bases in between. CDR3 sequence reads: CASSLDRNQPQHF. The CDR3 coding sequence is TGTGCCAGCAGCTTAGACAGAAACCAGCCCCAGCATTTT.

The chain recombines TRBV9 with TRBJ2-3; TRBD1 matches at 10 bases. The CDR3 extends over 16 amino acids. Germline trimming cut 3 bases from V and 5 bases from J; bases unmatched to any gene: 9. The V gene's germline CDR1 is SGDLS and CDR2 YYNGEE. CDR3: CASSDGDRGAVDTQYF. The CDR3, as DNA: TGTGCCAGCAGCGACGGGGACAGGGGAGCGGTAGATACGCAGTATTTT.

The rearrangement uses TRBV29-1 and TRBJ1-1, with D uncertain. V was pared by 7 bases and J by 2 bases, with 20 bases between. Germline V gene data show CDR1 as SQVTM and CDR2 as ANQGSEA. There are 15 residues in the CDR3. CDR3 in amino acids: CSGADGPTQNTEAFF. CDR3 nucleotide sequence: TGCAGCGGTGCAGACGGCCCGACTCAAAACACTGAAGCTTTCTTT.

The CDR3 nucleotides are TGTGCCAGCAGTCAGAGCGGGAGCTACAATGAGCAGTTCTTC. Translating it yields CASSQSGSYNEQFF. The chain employs TRBV2 and TRBJ2-1; 8 positions agree with TRBD2. V dropped 5 bases and J dropped 3; count of bases not matched to a gene: 3. The CDR3 loop spans 14 amino acids. CDR1 and CDR2 from the germline V gene are SNHLY and FYNNEI.

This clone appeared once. The CDR3 here is CASSSFEGLALVDEQYF. The CDR3, as DNA: TGTGCCAGCAGTTCCTTCGAGGGACTAGCGTTGGTTGACGAGCAGTACTTC. The chain uses TRBV27 and TRBJ2-7, with 10 positions matching TRBD2. CDR1 and CDR2 from the germline V gene are MNHEY and SMNVEV (reference sequence). V was clipped by 4 bases and J by 5 bases; unmatched bases: 14. This CDR3 has 17 residues.

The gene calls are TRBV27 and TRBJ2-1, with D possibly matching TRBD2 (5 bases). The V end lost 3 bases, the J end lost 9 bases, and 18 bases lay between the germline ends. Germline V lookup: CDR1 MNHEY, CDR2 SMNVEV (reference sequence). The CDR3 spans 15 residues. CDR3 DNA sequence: TGTGCCAGCAGTTTCAGTGTCGGGCCCCGGGGTGAGCAGTTCTTC. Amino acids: CASSFSVGPRGEQFF.

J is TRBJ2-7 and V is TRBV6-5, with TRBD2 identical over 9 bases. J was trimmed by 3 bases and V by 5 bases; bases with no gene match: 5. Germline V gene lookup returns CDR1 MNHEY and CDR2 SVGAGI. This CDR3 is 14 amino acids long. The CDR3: CASSTIAGDYEQYF. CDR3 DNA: TGTGCCAGCAGTACTATAGCGGGAGACTACGAGCAGTACTTC.